This TCR beta chain was identified in a study of T cell changes during pregnancy in multiple sclerosis. The CDR3 has 13 amino acids. Germline V gene sequence: CDR1 MGHRA, CDR2 YSYEKL. Trimming took 4 bases from V and 8 from J, leaving 13 bases between them. The table came from immunoSEQ multiplex PCR; TCRdb's copy has only in-frame clones and leaves some out. This table holds some 70,000 clones, about 91% found once. This material consisted of peripheral blood, taken in the second trimester of pregnancy. The receptor was derived from a female donor in good health, enrolled as a control in a pregnancy study. The gene calls are TRBV4-1 and TRBJ2-3, with TRBD2 as a possible D gene (7 bases). For the CDR3, the DNA is TGCGCCAGCAGCCTGGAGGGGGGGGGTACGCAGTATTTT. This codes for CASSLEGGGTQYF.